This T cell receptor beta chain appears in the sequencing data of a study of blood T cell repertoires in COVID-19. Sequencing was performed with immunoSEQ multiplex PCR; in TCRdb, only in-frame clones are kept and a portion is missing. The sample carries about half a million clones, 80% to 90% recorded once. Germline V gene data show CDR1 as SNHLY and CDR2 as FYNNEI. V dropped 2 bases and J dropped 1 base, with 15 bases sitting between them. The CDR3 runs 17 residues. The TCR comes from a human donor in a cohort sampled during active COVID-19. Sequenced input: peripheral blood. V gene TRBV2 combines with J gene TRBJ1-5; D not resolved. DNA of the CDR3: TGTGCCAGCAGTGAAAAAGGAGTCGTGTGGAGCAATCAGCCCCAGCATTTT. Translation gives CASSEKGVVWSNQPQHF.